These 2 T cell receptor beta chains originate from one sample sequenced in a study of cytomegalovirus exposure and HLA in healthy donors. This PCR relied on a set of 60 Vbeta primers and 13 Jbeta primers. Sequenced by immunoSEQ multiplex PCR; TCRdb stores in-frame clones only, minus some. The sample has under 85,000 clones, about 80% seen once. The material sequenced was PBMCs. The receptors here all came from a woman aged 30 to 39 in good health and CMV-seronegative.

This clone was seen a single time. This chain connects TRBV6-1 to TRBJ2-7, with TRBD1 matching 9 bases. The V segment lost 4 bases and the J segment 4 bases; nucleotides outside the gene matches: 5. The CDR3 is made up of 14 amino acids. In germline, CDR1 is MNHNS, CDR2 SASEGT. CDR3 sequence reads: CASSVPGQGYEQYF. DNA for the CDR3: TGTGCCAGCAGTGTTCCGGGACAGGGTTACGAGCAGTACTTC.

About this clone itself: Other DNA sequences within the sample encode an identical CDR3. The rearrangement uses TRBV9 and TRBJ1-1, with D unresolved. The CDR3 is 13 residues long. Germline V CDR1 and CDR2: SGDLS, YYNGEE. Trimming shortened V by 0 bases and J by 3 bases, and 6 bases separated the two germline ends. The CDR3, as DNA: TGTGCCAGCAGCGTAGGCGGAGACACTGAAGCTTTCTTT. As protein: CASSVGGDTEAFF.